Below, 14 T cell receptor beta chains from the same sample are listed, as sequenced in a study of cytotoxic CD8 clonotypes in ibrutinib-treated CLL. Data came from immunoSEQ multiplex PCR; TCRdb stores just in-frame clones and leaves some out. The sample lists around 200,000 clones, roughly three quarters seen once, with over 10% in the top ten. The input for sequencing was PBMCs, taken after 12 months of ibrutinib treatment. The receptors originated from a human donor with chronic lymphocytic leukemia.

This chain connects TRBV18 to TRBJ2-7; 8 nucleotides line up with TRBD2. This CDR3 comprises 15 residues. Germline lookup yields CDR1 KGHSH and CDR2 LQKENI. Germline trimming cut 0 bases from V and 9 bases from J; bases unmatched to any gene: 10. CDR3 in amino acids: CASSPPELADRGQYF. Written as DNA, the CDR3 is TGTGCCAGCTCACCACCAGAACTAGCGGACCGTGGGCAGTACTTC.

This chain connects TRBV6-1 to TRBJ2-1; D call uncertain. V lost 3 bases and J lost 0, with 9 bases in between. The CDR3 is 15 residues long. Germline CDR1 is MNHNS and CDR2 is SASEGT. The CDR3 loop reads CASSEFVSSYNEQFF. The CDR3 DNA follows: TGTGCCAGCAGTGAGTTCGTAAGCTCCTACAATGAGCAGTTCTTC.

This sequence joins TRBV28 and TRBJ2-7, with D perhaps TRBD1 (6 bases). V was pared by 3 bases and J by 2 bases, with 17 bases between. There are 16 residues in the CDR3. CDR1 MDHEN and CDR2 SYDVKM come from the germline V gene. The DNA of the CDR3 is TGTGCCAGCAGTTTTTTGGGGGCTTCTTCCACCTACGAGCAGTACTTC. This encodes CASSFLGASSTYEQYF.

The chain combines TRBV27 with TRBJ1-5, with 11 bases fitting TRBD1. The junction had 13 bases not matched to a gene; V was cut back by 6 bases and J by 6 bases. Per the germline V gene, CDR1 is MNHEY and CDR2 is SMNVEV (reference sequence). The CDR3 consists of 17 residues. Written as DNA, the CDR3 is TGTGCCAGCAGCCCCGGGACAGGGGGTGTTCGGGGTCAGCCCCAGCATTTT. As protein: CASSPGTGGVRGQPQHF.

The chain uses TRBV6-4 and TRBJ2-7, with 8 bases matching TRBD1. The CDR3 consists of 15 residues. The V segment lost 6 bases and the J segment 6 bases; nucleotides outside the gene matches: 13. CDR1 and CDR2 (germline): MRHNA, SNTAGT. The CDR3 bases are TGTGCCAGCAGCCCTTCGACAGGGGCGGTAGGCGAGCAGTACTTC. As protein: CASSPSTGAVGEQYF.

The chain employs TRBV27 and TRBJ1-4; D unresolved. The V end lost 2 bases, the J end lost 0 bases, and 7 bases lay between the germline ends. The CDR3 loop spans 15 amino acids. From germline, CDR1 is MNHEY and CDR2 SMNVEV (reference sequence). This chain's CDR3 is CASSLNFPTNEKLFF. The DNA of the CDR3 is TGTGCCAGCAGTTTAAATTTTCCAACTAATGAAAAACTGTTTTTT.

This chain uses TRBV5-4 with TRBJ2-7; 8 bases agree with TRBD1. The J segment lost 4 bases and the V segment lost 4 bases, leaving 1 base of the junction unmatched. The CDR3 has 12 amino acids. CDR1 and CDR2 (germline): SGHNT, YYREEE (reference sequence). CDR3 in amino acids: CASSRDRYEQYF. CDR3 in DNA: TGTGCCAGCAGCCGGGACAGGTACGAGCAGTACTTC.

The V call is TRBV15, the J call TRBJ2-7; the match to TRBD1 covers 9 bases. The CDR3 spans 14 residues. Germline V gene sequence: CDR1 LNHNV, CDR2 YYDKDF (reference sequence). V was pared by 6 bases and J by 2 bases, with 5 bases of the junction left unmatched. CDR3 nucleotide sequence: TGTGCCACCAGGGTGGGACAGGGAACCTACGAGCAGTACTTC. Protein product: CATRVGQGTYEQYF.

About this clone: Other DNA variants within this sample encode the same CDR3. V gene TRBV5-1 combines with J gene TRBJ2-5; 8 bases map to TRBD2. V lost 4 bases, J lost 1 base, and 3 bases stayed unmatched. The CDR3 extends over 14 amino acids. Germline CDR1 is SGHRS and CDR2 is YFSETQ. In DNA, the CDR3 is TGCGCCAGCAGCCGAACTAGCGGCCAAGAGACCCAGTACTTC. This codes for CASSRTSGQETQYF.

This chain connects TRBV2 to TRBJ1-6; TRBD1 might be the D (6 bases). CDR1 is SNHLY and CDR2 is FYNNEI in the germline V gene. The V and J ends lost 4 bases and 6 bases respectively, with 13 bases between them. This CDR3 region has 15 residues. The DNA of the CDR3 is TGTGCCAGCAGTGGGAGGACAGACCCTAATTCACCCCTCCACTTT. Translation gives CASSGRTDPNSPLHF.

J is TRBJ2-1 and V is TRBV30; D perhaps matches TRBD2 (6 bases). Per the germline V gene, CDR1 is GTSNPN and CDR2 is SVGIG (reference sequence). The V gene lost 3 bases and the J gene lost 6 bases, with 15 bases spanning the gap. CDR3 length: 14 amino acids. The CDR3 loop reads CAWSGGGVVNEQFF. The CDR3 coding sequence is TGTGCCTGGAGCGGAGGCGGGGTCGTCAATGAGCAGTTCTTC. The full variable domain, rest sourced from reference TRBV30 and TRBJ2-1, is SQTIHQWPATLVQPVGSPLSLECTVEGTSNPNLYWYRQAAGRGLQLLFYSVGIGQISSEVPQNLSASRPQDRQFILSSKKLLLSDSGFYLCAWSGGGVVNEQFFGPGTRLTVL.

The chain couples TRBV4-1 to TRBJ2-1, with TRBD1 identical over 8 bases. Germline V gene data show CDR1 as MGHRA and CDR2 as YSYEKL. The CDR3 has 18 residues. Trimming took 2 bases from V and 1 from J; bases not matched to a gene: 10. CDR3 nucleotide sequence: TGCGCCAGCAGCCAAAGATGGGACAGGAGGCGATCCTACAATGAGCAGTTCTTC. Protein: CASSQRWDRRRSYNEQFF.

The rearrangement uses TRBV5-6 and TRBJ2-7, with TRBD2 identical over 8 bases. CDR3 length equals 15 residues. CDR1 and CDR2 (germline): SGHDT, YYEEEE. V lost 4 bases to trimming and J lost 7 bases; unmatched junction nucleotides: 13. The CDR3 loop reads CASSSLAGKAWEQYF. The DNA for the CDR3 is TGTGCCAGCAGCAGTTTAGCGGGGAAGGCCTGGGAGCAGTACTTC.

The chain joins TRBV11-2 to TRBJ1-1; the D gene is possibly TRBD1 (5 bases). V was cut by 5 bases and J by 1 base, with 20 bases left in between. The V gene's germline CDR1 is SGHAT and CDR2 FQNNGV. CDR3 length: 17 residues. CDR3 DNA: TGTGCCAGCAGCCCCCCCGGGGGTTTGTGGACGAACACTGAAGCTTTCTTT. Its translation is CASSPPGGLWTNTEAFF.